This T cell receptor (beta chain) was captured by sequencing in a study of CD8 T cells in acute hepatitis C reinfection. CDR3 length equals 18 residues. In germline, CDR1 is MGHRA, CDR2 YSYEKL. With V trimmed by 1 base and J by 4 bases, 11 bases remained unmatched. Described time point: naive CD8 control sorted from an acute-time-point sample. The repertoire was sequenced with immunoSEQ multiplex PCR; TCRdb's copy has only in-frame clones and lacks some. The repertoire consists of about 38,000 clones, with 80% to 90% occurring once and the leading ten covering more than 0.4%. Input material: naive CD8+ T cells from PBMCs. The TCR originated in a man aged 30 to 39 with chronic hepatitis C. The chain combines TRBV4-1 with TRBJ2-1; 9 nucleotides agree with TRBD2. The CDR3 bases are TGCGCCAGCAGCCAAGGGTTGTATGGTAGCGGGAGTTACAATGAGCAGTTCTTC. It translates to CASSQGLYGSGSYNEQFF.